This T cell receptor (beta chain) was profiled in a study of CD8+ T cells in alopecia areata. Study findings and constraints: It was observed that many expanded lesional clones persisted in scalp and blood during tofacitinib.

Treatment: oral pan-JAK inhibitor, 5-10 mg twice daily. Both peripheral blood and punch biopsies of lesional scalp skin were obtained from patients who had alopecia areata. This CDR3 spans 15 amino acids. Germline CDR1 and CDR2: MGHDK and SYGVNS. V was trimmed by 3 bases and J by 4 bases, leaving 13 bases between them. cDNA prepared by RNA extraction and subsequent reverse transcription served as the template for sequencing. Assay used: immunoSEQ multiplex PCR; TCRdb lists only in-frame clones, some missing. Among over 150,000 clones listed, about 48% were seen once. Concerning this clone: Its antigen remains unidentified.

The sequences come from CD8+ T cells sorted from blood, collected at week 24, from a patient treated with tofacitinib. This TCR was sampled from a human donor with alopecia areata. The rearrangement links TRBV25-1 to TRBJ1-5, with D perhaps TRBD1 (6 bases). The CDR3 DNA is TGTGCCAGCAGTGAGGGGGGGCACGGGAATCAGCCCCAGCATTTT. Translation gives CASSEGGHGNQPQHF.